This T cell receptor beta chain originates from a study of identical twins. CDR3 size: 13 residues. Germline lookup yields CDR1 MNHNS and CDR2 SASEGT. TCRdb re-called the 5' RACE reads through MiXCR, storing one row per CDR3 protein. The sample includes hundreds of thousands of distinct CDR3 sequences, 18% seen only once; the top ten take over 10%. In addition, the sample was reused for a study of T cells expressing NK-cell markers.

The clonotype originates from a woman aged 18-29 years in good health. The chain combines TRBV6-1 with TRBJ2-7; 9 bases line up with TRBD2. The sequencing sample was made of PBMCs. The DNA for the CDR3 is TGTGCTACAACCCGGACTAGCGCGGGTGAGCAGTACTTC. Translation: CATTRTSAGEQYF.